This T cell receptor beta chain stems from a study of blood T cell repertoires in COVID-19. Study at large: Both acute and convalescent COVID-19 samples were obtained from the United States, Italy and Spain.

V shed 3 bases, J shed 6 bases, and the junction held 3 bases outside the gene matches. The CDR3 has 13 amino acids. From germline, CDR1 is SEHNR and CDR2 FQNEAQ (reference sequence). Assay used: immunoSEQ multiplex PCR; TCRdb lists only in-frame clones, some missing. This table holds about 200,000 clones, around 85% found once. The sample was peripheral blood. The receptor was derived from a man aged 55 to 70 with COVID-19, enrolled during active disease. This sequence joins TRBV7-9 and TRBJ2-7, with 9 nucleotides matching TRBD1. The CDR3 is CASSFPDRGEQYF. DNA of the CDR3: TGTGCCAGCAGCTTCCCGGACAGGGGCGAGCAGTACTTC.